Below are 20 T cell receptor beta chains sequenced from a single sample in a study of molecular identifiers for immune sequencing clone quantification. TCRdb itself ran the PCR reads through MiXCR, one entry per CDR3 protein. Counted here are about 500,000 distinct CDR3 sequences, roughly 25% occurring once; the ten biggest clones make up around 0.78%. The sample consisted of naive CD8+ T cells from blood, with Jurkat cell RNA spiked in. This sample's subset: FACS-sorted CD8+CD4-CCR7+CD45RA+ naive T cells. Receptors were obtained from a human donor in good health. Some libraries in this study had Jurkat cell RNA spiked in.

About this clonotype itself: A much larger clone lies one base from this, so it may be a read error. The chain employs TRBV20-1 and TRBJ1-1, with 8 bases matching TRBD1. This CDR3 spans 16 amino acids. With 3 bases clipped from V and 3 bases from J, the junction kept 12 bases outside the gene matches. CDR1 and CDR2 from the germline V gene are DFQATT and SNEGSKA (reference sequence). CDR3 loop: CSASDYQGARDTEAFF. The CDR3 DNA reads as TGCAGTGCTAGCGATTATCAGGGGGCGCGGGACACTGAAGCTTTCTTT.

V and J are TRBV4-3 and TRBJ2-1, with D perhaps TRBD2 (6 bases). V was cut by 0 bases and J by 8 bases, with 20 bases left in between. Per the germline V gene, CDR1 is LGHNA and CDR2 is YSLEER. The CDR3 is 17 residues long. CDR3 sequence (DNA): TGCGCCAGCAGCCAAGATGGGGGGATTGGAGGACACCATGAGCAGTTCTTC. This translates into CASSQDGGIGGHHEQFF.

Remarks on this clonotype: A much larger clone lies one base from this, so it may be a read error. Without the conserved terminal phenylalanine or tryptophan, this CDR3 likely stems from a read error. V and J are TRBV5-1 and TRBJ2-7, with unresolved D. The CDR3 extends over 12 amino acids. Germline V gene lookup returns CDR1 SGHRS and CDR2 YFSETQ. Trimming took 3 bases from V and 3 from J, leaving 7 bases between them. CDR3 amino acids: CASSSGNYEQYL. CDR3 DNA sequence: TGCGCCAGCAGCTCAGGTAACTACGAGCAGTACCTC.

The sample holds many counts of this clonotype. V is TRBV28 and J is TRBJ1-1; D not resolved. Germline loops: CDR1 MDHEN, CDR2 SYDVKM. Trimming took off 3 bases at V and 4 bases at J, with 9 bases between the two ends. The CDR3 has 13 residues. As DNA, the CDR3 is TGTGCCAGCAGTTTCCCGGGATTCACTGAAGCTTTCTTT. This codes for CASSFPGFTEAFF.

The table lists this clonotype with many counts. The chain combines TRBV5-1 with TRBJ1-1; 8 bases fit TRBD1. Looked up from germline, CDR1 is SGHRS and CDR2 is YFSETQ. V shed 0 bases, J shed 4 bases, and the junction held 2 bases outside the gene matches. This CDR3 region has 14 residues. The CDR3: CASSLGQGITEAFF. The CDR3 nucleotides are TGCGCCAGCAGCTTGGGACAGGGGATCACTGAAGCTTTCTTT.

This clonotype has only a few counts. This chain links TRBV28 with TRBJ1-5, with 9 bases fitting TRBD1. V lost 5 bases and J lost 5; bases outside the gene matches: 7. This CDR3 is 15 amino acids long. The V gene's germline CDR1 is MDHEN and CDR2 SYDVKM. DNA for the CDR3: TGTGCCAGCAGTAACAGGGGGCTTGGTGATCAGCCCCAGCATTTT. Protein product: CASSNRGLGDQPQHF. Full variable domain (remainder filled in from reference TRBV28 and TRBJ1-5): DVKVTQSSRYLVKRTGEKVFLECVQDMDHENMFWYRQDPGLGLRLIYFSYDVKMKEKGDIPEGYSVSREKKERFSLILESASTNQTSMYLCASSNRGLGDQPQHFGDGTRLSIL.

Comments on this clonotype: This may come from a read error, since a much larger clone is one base off. The V gene is TRBV7-2, the J gene TRBJ1-1, with a possible D match to TRBD1 (5 bases). This CDR3 is 14 amino acids long. Germline V gives CDR1 SGHTA, CDR2 FQGNSA. V lost 11 bases to trimming and J lost 4 bases, with 20 bases between them. CDR3 in amino acids: CADPTGAVTTEAFF. CDR3 sequence (DNA): TGTGCCGACCCAACCGGGGCGGTTACCACTGAAGCTTTCTTT. Complete variable domain (other parts from reference TRBV7-2 and TRBJ1-1): GAGVSQSPSNKVTEKGKDVELRCDPISGHTALYWYRQSLGQGLEFLIYFQGNSAPDKSGLPSDRFSAERTGGSVSTLTIQRTQQEDSAVYLCADPTGAVTTEAFFGQGTRLTVV.

In this sample, this clonotype turned up a few times. The chain links TRBV14 to TRBJ2-5; 13 bases fit TRBD2. From germline, CDR1 is SGHDN and CDR2 FVKESK. CDR3 size: 18 residues. With V trimmed by 3 bases and J by 0 bases, 7 bases remained unmatched. The CDR3 region is CASSQGLAGNRYQETQYF. The CDR3 nucleotides read TGTGCCAGCAGCCAGGGACTAGCGGGGAACAGATACCAAGAGACCCAGTACTTC.

This clonotype occurred a few times. This chain joins TRBV30 and TRBJ2-7; 14 nucleotides align to TRBD2. Germline V gene sequence: CDR1 GTSNPN, CDR2 SVGIG (reference sequence). This CDR3 has 16 residues. The J segment lost 2 bases and the V segment lost 0 bases, leaving 3 bases of the junction unmatched. CDR3 sequence (DNA): TGTGCCTGGAGTGTACGACTAGCGGGGGGGCCCTACGAGCAGTACTTC. This gives the protein CAWSVRLAGGPYEQYF.

The genes are TRBV27 and TRBJ2-1; unclear D gene. Germline V gene data show CDR1 as MNHEY and CDR2 as SMNVEV (reference sequence). This CDR3 comprises 16 residues. The V end was cut by 6 bases, the J end by 6 bases, with 21 bases between. CDR3 bases: TGTGCCAGCAGACGAATTTCAGGCTCGCTGGGCAATGAGCAGTTCTTC. It codes for CASRRISGSLGNEQFF.

This clonotype was found a few times. The rearrangement links TRBV20-1 to TRBJ2-3; TRBD1 aligns across 10 bases. V gave up 6 bases and J gave up 8 bases; unmatched junction bases: 11. The CDR3 extends over 14 amino acids. CDR1 and CDR2 from the germline V gene are DFQATT and SNEGSKA (reference sequence). The CDR3 here is CSASGTGAHGTQYF. As DNA, the CDR3 is TGCAGTGCCTCAGGGACAGGGGCTCACGGTACGCAGTATTTT.

This clonotype has a handful of counts. This chain links TRBV30 with TRBJ2-7; perhaps TRBD2 as D (6 bases). Between the trimmed V and J ends, which lost 7 bases and 9 bases, there was a span of 16 bases. CDR1 GTSNPN and CDR2 SVGIG come from the germline V gene (reference sequence). The CDR3 has 11 amino acids. The CDR3 sequence: CASKGQGGQYF. The CDR3 region has the DNA TGTGCCTCCAAAGGGCAGGGAGGGCAGTACTTC. Looking up the rest from reference TRBV30 and TRBJ2-7 gives the full variable domain: SQTIHQWPATLVQPVGSPLSLECTVEGTSNPNLYWYRQAAGRGLQLLFYSVGIGQISSEVPQNLSASRPQDRQFILSSKKLLLSDSGFYLCASKGQGGQYFGPGTRLTVT.

The chain couples TRBV4-1 to TRBJ2-7, with TRBD1 as a possible D gene (6 bases). The CDR3 is made up of 16 amino acids. Trimming shortened V by 0 bases and J by 0 bases, and 12 bases separated the two germline ends. In germline, CDR1 is MGHRA, CDR2 YSYEKL. The CDR3 spells CASSQDWTESSYEQYF. The CDR3 DNA is TGCGCCAGCAGCCAAGACTGGACAGAAAGCTCCTACGAGCAGTACTTC.

Ten or more counts support this clonotype. The chain employs TRBV7-9 and TRBJ2-3; unclear D gene. CDR3 size: 12 residues. Germline V CDR1 and CDR2: SEHNR, FQNEAQ (reference sequence). Trimming took 3 bases from V and 1 from J, leaving 2 bases between them. CDR3 amino acids: CASSFRTDTQYF. The CDR3 region has the DNA TGTGCCAGCAGCTTCCGCACAGATACGCAGTATTTT.

The chain carries TRBV19 and TRBJ1-1; possibly TRBD1 for D (5 bases). Trimming took off 6 bases at V and 1 base at J, with 12 bases between the two ends. This CDR3 spans 14 amino acids. Germline CDR1 and CDR2: LNHDA and SQIVND (reference sequence). CDR3 loop: CASSPGLPNTEAFF. In DNA form, the CDR3 reads TGTGCCAGTAGCCCGGGACTCCCGAACACTGAAGCTTTCTTT.

This chain joins TRBV6-2 or TRBV6-3 and TRBJ2-3; 9 bases are a match to TRBD2. In germline, CDR1 is MNHEY, CDR2 SVGEGT. V dropped 5 bases and J dropped 0; count of bases not matched to a gene: 9. CDR3 size: 17 residues. In nucleotides, the CDR3 is TGTGCCAGCAGTCGTCCCGGGACTAGCAGGAGCACAGATACGCAGTATTTT. Protein product: CASSRPGTSRSTDTQYF.

Concerning this clonotype: A much larger clone differs by one base, so this may be a read error. CDR3: CASSLADHIEETQYF. CDR3 nucleotide sequence: TGCGCCAGCAGCTTGGCGGACCACATTGAAGAGACCCAGTACTTC. V and J are TRBV5-1 and TRBJ2-5; no clear D gene. The CDR3 totals 15 residues. The germline V gene has CDR1 SGHRS and CDR2 YFSETQ. With 0 bases removed from V and 3 bases from J, the gap between germline ends came to 12 bases.

This clonotype came up many times. The chain uses TRBV6-5 and TRBJ1-5, with TRBD1 as a possible D gene (6 bases). Trimming removed 6 bases at V and 5 bases at J, with 20 bases between. The CDR3 has 16 residues. CDR1 is MNHEY and CDR2 is SVGAGI in the germline V gene. Here the CDR3 DNA reads TGTGCCAGCAGCCTGACAGGTCCCTCCCTTCATCAGCCCCAGCATTTT. This codes for CASSLTGPSLHQPQHF.

This clonotype was observed a few times. This chain links TRBV19 with TRBJ2-3, with TRBD2 matching 10 bases. Germline V gene data show CDR1 as LNHDA and CDR2 as SQIVND (reference sequence). The CDR3 is made up of 16 amino acids. Losses at the gene ends were 5 bases for V and 0 bases for J; bases not matched to a gene: 5. The CDR3 reads CASSFLTSGSTDTQYF. The CDR3 DNA follows: TGTGCCAGTAGTTTCCTGACTAGCGGGAGCACAGATACGCAGTATTTT.

This clonotype showed up many times. The chain has TRBV6-5 and TRBJ1-1; 8 bases match TRBD1. V was clipped by 7 bases and J by 5 bases; unmatched bases: 9. The CDR3 has 14 residues. From germline, CDR1 is MNHEY and CDR2 SVGAGI. In nucleotides, the CDR3 is TGTGCCAGCACTACACGACAGGGGTGGACTGAAGCTTTCTTT. Translated: CASTTRQGWTEAFF.